This T cell receptor (beta chain) was documented in a study of blood T cell repertoires in COVID-19. At the level of the study: Donors in the United States, Italy and Spain gave samples during acute or convalescent COVID-19. Sample material is recorded as cDNA or gDNA derived from T cells, B-cell-depleted T cells, or PBMCs.

It was during active infection that Seattle patients were enrolled and then longitudinally followed. Methods used by the authors: Cell counts per sample came from amplifying reference gene primers. Sequenced by immunoSEQ multiplex PCR; TCRdb stores in-frame clones only, minus some. The DNA was the basis for D and trimming; V, J and clone size are from that table. The sample carries fewer than 350,000 clones, more than 80% recorded once. The CDR3 is 12 residues long. Between the trimmed V and J ends, which lost 4 bases and 6 bases, there was a span of 12 bases. The germline gives CDR1 SQVTM, CDR2 ANQGSEA.

The clonotype was recovered from a woman in her thirties with COVID-19, enrolled during active disease. The V and J genes are TRBV29-1 and TRBJ1-1, with D maybe TRBD1 (5 bases). Sequencing was performed on peripheral blood. The CDR3 sequence: CSVARGGSEAFF. In DNA form, the CDR3 reads TGCAGCGTTGCGAGGGGAGGGTCTGAAGCTTTCTTT.